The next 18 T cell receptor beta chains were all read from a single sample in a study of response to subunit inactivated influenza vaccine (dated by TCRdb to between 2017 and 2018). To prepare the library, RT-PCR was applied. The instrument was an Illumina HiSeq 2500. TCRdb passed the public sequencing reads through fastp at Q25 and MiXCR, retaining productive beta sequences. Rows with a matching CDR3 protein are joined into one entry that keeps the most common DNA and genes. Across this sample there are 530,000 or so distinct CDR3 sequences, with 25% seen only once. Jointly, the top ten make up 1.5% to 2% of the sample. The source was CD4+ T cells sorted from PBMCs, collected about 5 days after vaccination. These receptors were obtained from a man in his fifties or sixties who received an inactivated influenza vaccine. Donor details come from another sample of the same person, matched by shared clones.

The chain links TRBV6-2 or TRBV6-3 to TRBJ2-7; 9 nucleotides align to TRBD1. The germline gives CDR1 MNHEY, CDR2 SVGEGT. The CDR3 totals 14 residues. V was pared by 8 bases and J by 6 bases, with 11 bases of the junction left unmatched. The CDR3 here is CASDRPGQGGEQYF. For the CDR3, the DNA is TGTGCCAGCGACAGACCGGGACAGGGTGGCGAGCAGTACTTC.

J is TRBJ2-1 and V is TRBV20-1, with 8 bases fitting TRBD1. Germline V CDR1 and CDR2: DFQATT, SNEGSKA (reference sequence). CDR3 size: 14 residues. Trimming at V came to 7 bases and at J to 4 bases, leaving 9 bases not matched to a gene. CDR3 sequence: CSGAEGQVYNEQFF. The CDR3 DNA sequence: TGCAGTGGCGCAGAGGGACAGGTGTACAATGAGCAGTTCTTC.

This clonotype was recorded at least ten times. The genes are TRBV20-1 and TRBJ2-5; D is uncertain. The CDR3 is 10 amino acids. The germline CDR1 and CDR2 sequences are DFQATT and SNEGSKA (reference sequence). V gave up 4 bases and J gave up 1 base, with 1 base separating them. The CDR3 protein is CSATQETQYF. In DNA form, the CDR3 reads TGCAGTGCTACCCAAGAGACCCAGTACTTC.

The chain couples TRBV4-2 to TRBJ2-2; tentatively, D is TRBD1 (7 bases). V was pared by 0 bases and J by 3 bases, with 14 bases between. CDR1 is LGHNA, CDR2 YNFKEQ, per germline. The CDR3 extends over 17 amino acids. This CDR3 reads CASSQDPQGGYTGELFF. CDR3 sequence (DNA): TGTGCCAGCAGCCAAGATCCCCAGGGGGGTTACACCGGGGAGCTGTTTTTT.

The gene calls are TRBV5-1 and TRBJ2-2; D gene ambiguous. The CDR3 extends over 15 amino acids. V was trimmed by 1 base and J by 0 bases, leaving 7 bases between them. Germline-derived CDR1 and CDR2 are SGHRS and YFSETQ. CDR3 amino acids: CASSLRFPNTGELFF. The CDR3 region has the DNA TGCGCCAGCAGCTTGAGATTCCCGAACACCGGGGAGCTGTTTTTT.

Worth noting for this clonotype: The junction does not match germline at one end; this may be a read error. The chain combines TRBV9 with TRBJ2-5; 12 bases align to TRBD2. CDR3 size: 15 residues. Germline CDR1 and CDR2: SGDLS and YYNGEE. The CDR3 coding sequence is TGTGCCAGCAGCGCTAGCGGGGGGGCCCAAGGGACCCAGTACTTC. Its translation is CASSASGGAQGTQYF.

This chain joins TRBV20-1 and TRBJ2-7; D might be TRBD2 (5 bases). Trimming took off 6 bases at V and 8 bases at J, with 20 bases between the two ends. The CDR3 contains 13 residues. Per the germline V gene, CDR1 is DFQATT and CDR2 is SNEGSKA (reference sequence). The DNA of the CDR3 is TGCAGTGCCAAGGGAACTAGTGACTGGAAGCAGTACTTC. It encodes CSAKGTSDWKQYF.

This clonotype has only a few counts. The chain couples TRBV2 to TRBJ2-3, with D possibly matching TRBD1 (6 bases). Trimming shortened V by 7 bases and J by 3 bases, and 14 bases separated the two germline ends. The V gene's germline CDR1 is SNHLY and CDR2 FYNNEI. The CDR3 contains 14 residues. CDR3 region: CASNLVRGTDTQYF. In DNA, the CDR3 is TGTGCCAGCAACCTGGTGAGGGGGACAGATACGCAGTATTTT.

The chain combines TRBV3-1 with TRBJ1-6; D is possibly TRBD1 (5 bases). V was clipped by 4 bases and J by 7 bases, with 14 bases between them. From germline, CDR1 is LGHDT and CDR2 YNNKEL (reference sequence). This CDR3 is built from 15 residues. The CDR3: CASSPGTLGNSPLHF. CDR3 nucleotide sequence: TGTGCCAGCAGCCCCGGGACGTTGGGCAATTCACCCCTCCACTTT.

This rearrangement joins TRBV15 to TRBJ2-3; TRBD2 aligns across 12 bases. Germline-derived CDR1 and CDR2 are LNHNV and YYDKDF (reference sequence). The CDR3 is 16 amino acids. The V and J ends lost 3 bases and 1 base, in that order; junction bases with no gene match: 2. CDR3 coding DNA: TGTGCCACCAGCAGGCCTAGCGGGAGGGGCACAGATACGCAGTATTTT. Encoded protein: CATSRPSGRGTDTQYF.

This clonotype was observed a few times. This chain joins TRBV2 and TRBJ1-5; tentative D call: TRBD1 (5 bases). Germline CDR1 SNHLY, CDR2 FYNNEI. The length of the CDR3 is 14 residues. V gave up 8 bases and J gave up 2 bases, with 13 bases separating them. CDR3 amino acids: CASGGQGRNQPQHF. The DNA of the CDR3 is TGTGCCAGCGGCGGGCAGGGTCGCAATCAGCCCCAGCATTTT.

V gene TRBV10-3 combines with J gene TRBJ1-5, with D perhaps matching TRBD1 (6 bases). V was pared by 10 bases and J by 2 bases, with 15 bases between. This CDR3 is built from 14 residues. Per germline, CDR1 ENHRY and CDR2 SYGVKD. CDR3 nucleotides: TGTGCCACCGGAACAGGGTCGGGCAATCAGCCCCAGCATTTT. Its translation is CATGTGSGNQPQHF.

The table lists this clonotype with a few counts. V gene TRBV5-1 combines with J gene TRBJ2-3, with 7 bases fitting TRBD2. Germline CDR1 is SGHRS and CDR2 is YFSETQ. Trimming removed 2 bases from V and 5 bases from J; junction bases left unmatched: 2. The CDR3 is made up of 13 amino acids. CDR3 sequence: CASSFAGEDTQYF. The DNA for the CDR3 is TGCGCCAGCAGCTTCGCGGGGGAAGATACGCAGTATTTT.

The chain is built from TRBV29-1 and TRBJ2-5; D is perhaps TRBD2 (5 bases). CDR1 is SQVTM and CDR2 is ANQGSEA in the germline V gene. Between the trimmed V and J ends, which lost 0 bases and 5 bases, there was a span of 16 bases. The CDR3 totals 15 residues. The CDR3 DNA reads TGCAGCGTTGAAGATGGGAGCCTCCTCCGGGAGACCCAGTACTTC. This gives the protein CSVEDGSLLRETQYF.

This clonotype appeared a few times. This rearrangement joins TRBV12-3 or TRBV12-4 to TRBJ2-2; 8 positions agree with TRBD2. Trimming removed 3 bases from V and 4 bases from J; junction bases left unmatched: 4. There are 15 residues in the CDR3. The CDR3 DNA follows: TGTGCCAGCAGTTTGGGACTAGGAGCCACCGGGGAGCTGTTTTTT. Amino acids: CASSLGLGATGELFF.

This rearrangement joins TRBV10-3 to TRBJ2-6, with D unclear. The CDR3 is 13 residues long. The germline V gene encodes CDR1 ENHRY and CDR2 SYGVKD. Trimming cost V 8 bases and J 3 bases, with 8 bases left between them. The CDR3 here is CAIAKDGANVLTF. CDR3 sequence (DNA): TGTGCCATCGCTAAGGATGGGGCCAACGTCCTGACTTTC.

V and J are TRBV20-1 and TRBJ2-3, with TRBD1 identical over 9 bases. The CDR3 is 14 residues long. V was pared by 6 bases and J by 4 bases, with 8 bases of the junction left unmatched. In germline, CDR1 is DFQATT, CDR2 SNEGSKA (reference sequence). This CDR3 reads CSAKQGARADTQYF. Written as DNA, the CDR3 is TGCAGTGCGAAACAGGGGGCGCGGGCAGATACGCAGTATTTT.

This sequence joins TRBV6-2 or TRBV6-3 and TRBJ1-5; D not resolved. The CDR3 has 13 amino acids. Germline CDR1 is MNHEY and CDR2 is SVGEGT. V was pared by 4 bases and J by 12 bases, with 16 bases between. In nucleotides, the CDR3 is TGTGCCAGCAGTTTTACGATGGGGAGTTTCCAGCATTTT. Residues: CASSFTMGSFQHF.